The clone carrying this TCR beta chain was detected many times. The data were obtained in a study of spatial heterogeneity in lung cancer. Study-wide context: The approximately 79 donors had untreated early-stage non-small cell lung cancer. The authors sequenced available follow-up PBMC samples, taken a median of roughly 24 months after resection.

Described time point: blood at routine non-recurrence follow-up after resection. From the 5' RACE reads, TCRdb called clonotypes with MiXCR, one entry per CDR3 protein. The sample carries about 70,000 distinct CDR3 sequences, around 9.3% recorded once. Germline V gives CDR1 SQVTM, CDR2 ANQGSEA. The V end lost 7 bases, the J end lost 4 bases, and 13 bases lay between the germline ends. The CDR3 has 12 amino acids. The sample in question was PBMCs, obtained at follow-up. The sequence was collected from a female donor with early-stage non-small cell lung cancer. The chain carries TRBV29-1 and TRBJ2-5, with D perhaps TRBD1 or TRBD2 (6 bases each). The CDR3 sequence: CSADGGGETQYF. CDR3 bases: TGCAGCGCAGACGGAGGGGGAGAGACCCAGTACTTC.